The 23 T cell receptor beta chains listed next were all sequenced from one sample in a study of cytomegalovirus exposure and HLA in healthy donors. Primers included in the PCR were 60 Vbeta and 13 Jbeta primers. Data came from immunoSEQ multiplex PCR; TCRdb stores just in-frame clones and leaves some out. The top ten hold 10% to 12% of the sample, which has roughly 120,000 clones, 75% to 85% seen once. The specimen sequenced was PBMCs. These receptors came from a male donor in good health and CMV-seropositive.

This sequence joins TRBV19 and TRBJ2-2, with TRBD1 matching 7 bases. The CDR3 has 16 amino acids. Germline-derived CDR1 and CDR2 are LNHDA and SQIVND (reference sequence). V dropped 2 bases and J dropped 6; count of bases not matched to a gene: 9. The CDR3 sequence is CASSIRGQVIPGELFF. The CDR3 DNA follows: TGTGCCAGTAGTATACGTGGACAGGTTATTCCCGGGGAGCTGTTTTTT.

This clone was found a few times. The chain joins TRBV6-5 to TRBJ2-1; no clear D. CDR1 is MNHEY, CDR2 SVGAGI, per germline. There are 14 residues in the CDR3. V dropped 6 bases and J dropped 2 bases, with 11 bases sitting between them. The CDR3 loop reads CASSPSLPYNEQFF. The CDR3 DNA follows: TGTGCCAGCAGCCCTAGTCTCCCCTACAATGAGCAGTTCTTC.

CDR3 region: CASSVAPAASGTNNEQFF. DNA for the CDR3: TGTGCCAGCAGCGTAGCCCCAGCCGCTAGCGGGACAAACAATGAGCAGTTCTTC. The chain carries TRBV9 and TRBJ2-1; 9 bases match TRBD2. V trimming: 0 bases; J trimming: 5 bases; junction bases outside the gene matches: 12. The CDR3 extends over 18 amino acids. Per the germline V gene, CDR1 is SGDLS and CDR2 is YYNGEE.

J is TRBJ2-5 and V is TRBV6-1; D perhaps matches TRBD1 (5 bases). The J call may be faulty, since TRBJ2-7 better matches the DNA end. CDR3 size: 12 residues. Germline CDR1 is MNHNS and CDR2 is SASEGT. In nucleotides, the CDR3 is TGTGCCAGCAGGCCTACAGGTTACGAGCAGTACTTC. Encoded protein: CASRPTGYEQYF.

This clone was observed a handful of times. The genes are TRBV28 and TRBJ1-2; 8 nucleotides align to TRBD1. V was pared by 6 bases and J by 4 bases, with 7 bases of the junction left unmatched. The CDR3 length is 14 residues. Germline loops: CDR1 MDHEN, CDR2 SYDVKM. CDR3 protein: CASRPTGGGYGYTF. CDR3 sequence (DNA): TGTGCCAGCAGACCTACAGGGGGAGGCTATGGCTACACCTTC.

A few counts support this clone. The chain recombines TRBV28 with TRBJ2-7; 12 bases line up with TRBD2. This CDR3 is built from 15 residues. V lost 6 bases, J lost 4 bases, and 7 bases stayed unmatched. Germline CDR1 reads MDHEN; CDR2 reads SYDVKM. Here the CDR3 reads CASSTTSGRRYEQYF. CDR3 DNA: TGTGCCAGCAGCACGACTAGCGGGAGACGGTACGAGCAGTACTTC.

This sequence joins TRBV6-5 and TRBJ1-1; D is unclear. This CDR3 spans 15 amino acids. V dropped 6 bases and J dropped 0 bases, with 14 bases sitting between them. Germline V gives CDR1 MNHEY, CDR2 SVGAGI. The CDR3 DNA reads TGTGCCAGCAGGTCGTTCCTACTAATGAACACTGAAGCTTTCTTT. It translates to CASRSFLLMNTEAFF.

The CDR3 spells CASSDLTSGRNTGELFF. CDR3 DNA sequence: TGTGCCAGCAGCGACCTGACTAGCGGGAGGAATACCGGGGAGCTGTTTTTT. V usage is TRBV14 and J usage is TRBJ2-2; TRBD2 matches at 13 bases. This CDR3 has 17 residues. Germline lookup yields CDR1 SGHDN and CDR2 FVKESK. The V and J ends lost 5 bases and 5 bases, in that order; junction bases with no gene match: 8. Variable domain in full (rest from reference TRBV14 and TRBJ2-2): EAGVTQFPSHSVIEKGQTVTLRCDPISGHDNLYWYRRVMGKEIKFLLHFVKESKQDESGMPNNRFLAERTGGTYSTLKVQPAELEDSGVYFCASSDLTSGRNTGELFFGEGSRLTVL.

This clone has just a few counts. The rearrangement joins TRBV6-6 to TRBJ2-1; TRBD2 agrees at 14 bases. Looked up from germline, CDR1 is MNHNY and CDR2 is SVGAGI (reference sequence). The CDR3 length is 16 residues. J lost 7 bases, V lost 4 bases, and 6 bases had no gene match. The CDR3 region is CASSSPGTSGRNEQFF. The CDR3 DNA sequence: TGTGCCAGCAGTTCCCCCGGGACTAGCGGGAGAAATGAGCAGTTCTTC.

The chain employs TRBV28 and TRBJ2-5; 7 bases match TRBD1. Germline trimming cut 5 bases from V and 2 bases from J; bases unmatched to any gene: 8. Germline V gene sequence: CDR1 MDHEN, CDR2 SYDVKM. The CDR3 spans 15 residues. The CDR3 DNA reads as TGTGCCAGCAGTACCACGGGACAGCCTCAAGAGACCCAGTACTTC. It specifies CASSTTGQPQETQYF.

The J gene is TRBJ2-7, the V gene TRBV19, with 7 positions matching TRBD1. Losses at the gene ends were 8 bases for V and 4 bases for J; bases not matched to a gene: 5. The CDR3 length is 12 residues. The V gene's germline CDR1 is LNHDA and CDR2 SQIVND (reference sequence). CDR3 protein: CASAQGRYEQYF. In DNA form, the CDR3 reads TGTGCCAGTGCACAGGGGCGGTACGAGCAGTACTTC.

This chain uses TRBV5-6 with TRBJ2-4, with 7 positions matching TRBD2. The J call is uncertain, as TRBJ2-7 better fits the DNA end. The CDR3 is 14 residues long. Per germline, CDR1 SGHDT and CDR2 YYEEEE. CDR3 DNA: TGTGCCAGCAGCTTCGGGGGGTCCGTACACGAGCAGTACTTC. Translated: CASSFGGSVHEQYF.

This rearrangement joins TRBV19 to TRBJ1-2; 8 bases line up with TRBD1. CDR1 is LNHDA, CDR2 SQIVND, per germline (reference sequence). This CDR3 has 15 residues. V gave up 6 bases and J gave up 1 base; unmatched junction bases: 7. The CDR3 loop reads CASRFGTGDNYGYTF. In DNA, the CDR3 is TGTGCCAGTAGGTTTGGGACAGGCGATAACTATGGCTACACCTTC.

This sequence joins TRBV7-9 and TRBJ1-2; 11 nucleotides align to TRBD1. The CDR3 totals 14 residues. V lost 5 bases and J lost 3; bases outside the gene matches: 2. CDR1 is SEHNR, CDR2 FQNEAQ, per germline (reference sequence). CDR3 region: CASSPGQGDYGYTF. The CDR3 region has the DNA TGTGCCAGCAGCCCGGGACAGGGGGACTATGGCTACACCTTC.

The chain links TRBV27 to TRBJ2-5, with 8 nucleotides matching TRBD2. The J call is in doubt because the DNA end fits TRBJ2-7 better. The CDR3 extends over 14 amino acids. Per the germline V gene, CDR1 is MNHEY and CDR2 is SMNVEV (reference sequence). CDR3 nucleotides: TGTGCCAGCAGTGTCCGGGAGGGATACCACGAGCAGTACTTC. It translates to CASSVREGYHEQYF.

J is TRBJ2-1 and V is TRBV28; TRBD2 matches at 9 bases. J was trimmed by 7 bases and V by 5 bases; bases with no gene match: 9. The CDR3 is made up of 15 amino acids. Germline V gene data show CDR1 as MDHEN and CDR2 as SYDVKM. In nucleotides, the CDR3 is TGTGCCAGCAGTATTAGCGGGAGAAATGGGAATGAGCAGTTCTTC. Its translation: CASSISGRNGNEQFF. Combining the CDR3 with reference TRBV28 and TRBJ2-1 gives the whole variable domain DVKVTQSSRYLVKRTGEKVFLECVQDMDHENMFWYRQDPGLGLRLIYFSYDVKMKEKGDIPEGYSVSREKKERFSLILESASTNQTSMYLCASSISGRNGNEQFFGPGTRLTVL.

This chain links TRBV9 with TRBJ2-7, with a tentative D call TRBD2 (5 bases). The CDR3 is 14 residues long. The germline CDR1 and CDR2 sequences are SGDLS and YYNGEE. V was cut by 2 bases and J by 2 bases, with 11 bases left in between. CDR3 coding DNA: TGTGCCAGCAGCGTGGATCCTAGCACCTACGAGCAGTACTTC. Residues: CASSVDPSTYEQYF.

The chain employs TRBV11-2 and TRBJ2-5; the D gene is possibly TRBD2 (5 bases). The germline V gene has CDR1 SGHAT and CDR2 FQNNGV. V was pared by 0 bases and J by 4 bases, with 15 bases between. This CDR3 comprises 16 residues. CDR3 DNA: TGTGCCAGCAGCTTAGAGGCCGGGGTAGACGGAGAGACCCAGTACTTC. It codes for CASSLEAGVDGETQYF.

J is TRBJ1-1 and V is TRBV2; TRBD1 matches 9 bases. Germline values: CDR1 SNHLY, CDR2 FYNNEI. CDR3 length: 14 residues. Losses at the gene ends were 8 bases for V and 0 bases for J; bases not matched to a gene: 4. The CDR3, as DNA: TGTGCCAGCTACAGGGGGCGGATGAACACTGAAGCTTTCTTT. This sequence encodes CASYRGRMNTEAFF.

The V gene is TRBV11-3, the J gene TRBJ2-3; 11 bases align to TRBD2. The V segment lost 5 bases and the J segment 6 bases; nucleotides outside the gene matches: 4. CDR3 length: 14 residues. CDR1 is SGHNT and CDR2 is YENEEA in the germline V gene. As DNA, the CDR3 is TGTGCCAGCAGCCGAACTAGCGGGAGTGATACGCAGTATTTT. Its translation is CASSRTSGSDTQYF.

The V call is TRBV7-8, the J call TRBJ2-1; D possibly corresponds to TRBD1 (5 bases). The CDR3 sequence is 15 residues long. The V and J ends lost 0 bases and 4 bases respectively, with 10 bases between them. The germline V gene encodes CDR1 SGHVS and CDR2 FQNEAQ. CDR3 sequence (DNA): TGTGCCAGCAGCTTAGCGTATGCAGGGTACAATGAGCAGTTCTTC. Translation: CASSLAYAGYNEQFF.

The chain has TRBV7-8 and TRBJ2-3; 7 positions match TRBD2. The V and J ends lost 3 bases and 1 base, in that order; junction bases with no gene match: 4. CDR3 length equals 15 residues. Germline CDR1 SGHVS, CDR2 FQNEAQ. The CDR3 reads CASSLTSTGTDTQYF. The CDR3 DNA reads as TGTGCCAGCAGCTTGACTAGCACGGGCACAGATACGCAGTATTTT.

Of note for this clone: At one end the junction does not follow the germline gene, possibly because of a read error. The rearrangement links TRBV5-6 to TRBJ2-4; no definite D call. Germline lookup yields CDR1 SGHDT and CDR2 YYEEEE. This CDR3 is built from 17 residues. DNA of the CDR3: TGTGCCAGCAGCTTCCTCGAATGGAATCCAGCCAAAAACAGTCAGTACTTC. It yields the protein CASSFLEWNPAKNSQYF.